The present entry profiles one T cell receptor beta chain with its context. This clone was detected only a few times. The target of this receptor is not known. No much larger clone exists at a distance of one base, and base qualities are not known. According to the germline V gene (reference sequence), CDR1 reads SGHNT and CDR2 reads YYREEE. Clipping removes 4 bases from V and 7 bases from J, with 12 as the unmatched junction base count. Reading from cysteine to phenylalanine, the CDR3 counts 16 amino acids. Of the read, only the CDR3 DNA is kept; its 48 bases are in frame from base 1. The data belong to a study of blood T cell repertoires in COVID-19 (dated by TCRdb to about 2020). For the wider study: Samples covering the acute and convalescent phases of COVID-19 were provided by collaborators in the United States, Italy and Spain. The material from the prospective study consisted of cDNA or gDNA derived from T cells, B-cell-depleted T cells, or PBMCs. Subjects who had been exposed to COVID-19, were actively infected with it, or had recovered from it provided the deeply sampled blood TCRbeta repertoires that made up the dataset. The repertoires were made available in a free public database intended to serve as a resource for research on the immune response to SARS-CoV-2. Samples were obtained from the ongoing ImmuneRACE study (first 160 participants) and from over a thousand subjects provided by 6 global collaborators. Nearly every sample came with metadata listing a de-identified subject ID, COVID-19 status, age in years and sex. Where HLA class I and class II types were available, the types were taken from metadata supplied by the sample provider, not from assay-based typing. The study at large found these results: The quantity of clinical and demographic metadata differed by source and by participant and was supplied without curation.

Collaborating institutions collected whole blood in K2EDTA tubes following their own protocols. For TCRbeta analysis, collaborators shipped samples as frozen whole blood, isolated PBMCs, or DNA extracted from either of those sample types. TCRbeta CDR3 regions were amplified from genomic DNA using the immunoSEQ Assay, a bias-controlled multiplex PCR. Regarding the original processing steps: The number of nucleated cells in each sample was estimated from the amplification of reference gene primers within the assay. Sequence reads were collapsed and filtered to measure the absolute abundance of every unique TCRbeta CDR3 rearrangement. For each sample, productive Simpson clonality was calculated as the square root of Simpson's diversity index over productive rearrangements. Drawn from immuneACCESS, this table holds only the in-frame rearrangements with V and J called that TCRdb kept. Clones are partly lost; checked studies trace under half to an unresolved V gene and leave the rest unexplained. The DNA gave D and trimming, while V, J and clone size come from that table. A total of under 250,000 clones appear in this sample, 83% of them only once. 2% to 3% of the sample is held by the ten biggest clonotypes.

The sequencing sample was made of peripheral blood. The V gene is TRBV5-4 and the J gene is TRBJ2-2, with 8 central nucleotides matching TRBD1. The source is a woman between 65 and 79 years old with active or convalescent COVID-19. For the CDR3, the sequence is CASSAGTGSWSGELFF. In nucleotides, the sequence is TGTGCCAGCAGCGCTGGGACAGGCTCTTGGAGCGGGGAGCTGTTTTTT.